The 6 T cell receptor beta chains given below trace back to one sample, sequenced in a study of cytomegalovirus exposure and HLA in healthy donors. PCR used 60 Vbeta primers and 13 Jbeta primers. Here immunoSEQ multiplex PCR was the method, and the copy in TCRdb shows in-frame clones only, minus some. The data hold tens of thousands of clones, with roughly 66% observed a single time. Sequencing input: PBMCs. These receptor sequences come from a man aged 25-45 years in good health and CMV-seronegative.

This clone came up once. This chain uses TRBV11-2 with TRBJ2-7; TRBD2 agrees at 9 bases. Trimming took 5 bases from V and 5 from J; bases not matched to a gene: 19. The CDR3 covers 18 residues. Germline CDR1 and CDR2: SGHAT and FQNNGV. In nucleotides, the CDR3 is TGTGCCAGCAGCCCGGGGGCTAGCGGGGCCGGATGGGAAAACGAGCAGTACTTC. Translation gives CASSPGASGAGWENEQYF.

The chain has TRBV6-1 and TRBJ2-1; 10 bases map to TRBD1. The trim removed 3 bases at V and 10 bases at J, leaving 6 bases unmatched. Germline assignment: CDR1 MNHNS and CDR2 SASEGT. This CDR3 is 14 amino acids long. The CDR3 DNA follows: TGTGCCAGCAGTGAGAGGGACAGGGGTTTCGAGCAGTTCTTC. This codes for CASSERDRGFEQFF.

The chain couples TRBV20-1 to TRBJ2-5; D gene unclear. CDR1 and CDR2 from the germline V gene are DFQATT and SNEGSKA (reference sequence). V lost 3 bases and J 3 bases, leaving 5 bases between the germline ends. The CDR3 contains 11 residues. The CDR3 loop is CSASLEETQYF. In nucleotides, the CDR3 is TGCAGTGCTAGTCTCGAAGAGACCCAGTACTTC.

The chain is built from TRBV2 and TRBJ2-3, with 15 positions matching TRBD2. The trim removed 6 bases at V and 4 bases at J, leaving 2 bases unmatched. Germline assignment: CDR1 SNHLY and CDR2 FYNNEI. The CDR3 spans 15 residues. CDR3 in amino acids: CASSGTSGGPDTQYF. The DNA of the CDR3 is TGTGCCAGCAGCGGGACTAGCGGGGGGCCAGATACGCAGTATTTT.

Here the CDR3 DNA reads TGCGCCAGCAGCTTCTTCGGACAGCGACCTAACCCGGACAATGAGCAGTTCTTC. Encoded protein: CASSFFGQRPNPDNEQFF. V gene TRBV5-1 combines with J gene TRBJ2-1; D might be TRBD1 (6 bases). Trimming took off 2 bases at V and 5 bases at J, with 23 bases between the two ends. CDR3 length: 18 amino acids. Per germline, CDR1 SGHRS and CDR2 YFSETQ. Full variable domain (remainder filled in from reference TRBV5-1 and TRBJ2-1): KAGVTQTPRYLIKTRGQQVTLSCSPISGHRSVSWYQQTPGQGLQFLFEYFSETQRNKGNFPGRFSGRQFSNSRSEMNVSTLELGDSALYLCASSFFGQRPNPDNEQFFGPGTRLTVL.

The chain uses TRBV4-3 and TRBJ2-3; 9 nucleotides align to TRBD1. Per germline, CDR1 LGHNA and CDR2 YSLEER. J lost 4 bases, V lost 4 bases, and 6 bases had no gene match. The CDR3 has 15 amino acids. The chain's CDR3 is CASSRRDRAADTQYF. The CDR3 DNA reads TGCGCCAGCAGCCGGCGGGACAGGGCCGCAGATACGCAGTATTTT.